Below are 18 T cell receptor beta chains sequenced from a single sample in a study of response to subunit inactivated influenza vaccine. In TCRdb, the RT-PCR reads were re-called with MiXCR into one record per CDR3 protein. The table includes 300,000 to 350,000 distinct CDR3 sequences, roughly 22% detected once. The material was PBMCs from blood, obtained about 20 months after vaccination. Receptor source: a man in his fifties or sixties who received an inactivated influenza vaccine.

The rearrangement uses TRBV20-1 and TRBJ2-3; D is unresolved. Germline CDR1 is DFQATT and CDR2 is SNEGSKA (reference sequence). Trimming left V 3 bases short and J 4 bases short, with 5 bases between. The CDR3 spans 11 residues. CDR3 protein: CSASGPDTQYF. In DNA form, the CDR3 reads TGCAGTGCTAGCGGGCCAGATACGCAGTATTTT.

The rearrangement uses TRBV6-1 and TRBJ1-1, with 7 positions matching TRBD1. Germline assignment: CDR1 MNHNS and CDR2 SASEGT. V lost 4 bases, J lost 7 bases, and 3 bases stayed unmatched. The CDR3 spans 12 residues. The CDR3 loop reads CASSGTGHEAFF. The CDR3 nucleotides read TGTGCCAGCAGTGGGACAGGACATGAAGCTTTCTTT.

This clonotype was observed a handful of times. This sequence joins TRBV29-1 and TRBJ2-5, with D possibly being TRBD2 (5 bases). The V gene lost 6 bases and the J gene lost 5 bases, with 13 bases spanning the gap. Per germline, CDR1 SQVTM and CDR2 ANQGSEA. The CDR3 extends over 12 amino acids. CDR3 sequence (DNA): TGCAGCGTCCAGCCGGGGATGGAGACCCAGTACTTC. Amino acid sequence: CSVQPGMETQYF.

This clonotype was counted many times. The gene calls are TRBV24-1 and TRBJ1-2; no clear D. Germline V gives CDR1 KGHDR, CDR2 SFDVKD. V was trimmed by 3 bases and J by 5 bases, leaving 12 bases between them. The CDR3 contains 14 residues. CDR3 nucleotide sequence: TGTGCCACCAGTGATCCTCACTCCCGTTATGGCTACACCTTC. It encodes CATSDPHSRYGYTF.

The gene calls are TRBV10-3 and TRBJ1-2; 10 nucleotides agree with TRBD1. Unmatched junction bases numbered 11, after V lost 7 bases and J lost 6 bases. Germline V gene data show CDR1 as ENHRY and CDR2 as SYGVKD. This CDR3 region has 15 residues. CDR3 coding DNA: TGTGCCATCACCCTAAGGACAGGGGGAGAGGATGGCTACACCTTC. Its protein product is CAITLRTGGEDGYTF.

This clonotype was detected only a few times. The V and J genes are TRBV29-1 and TRBJ2-5; 7 nucleotides line up with TRBD2. V dropped 5 bases and J dropped 4; count of bases not matched to a gene: 13. CDR1 and CDR2 from the germline V gene are SQVTM and ANQGSEA. The length of the CDR3 is 15 residues. CDR3 nucleotide sequence: TGCAGCGTTCGCCAGGGCGGGAGCGTTCGAGAGACCCAGTACTTC. It translates to CSVRQGGSVRETQYF.

This chain joins TRBV25-1 and TRBJ2-5; D ambiguous. Germline CDR1 is MGHDK and CDR2 is SYGVNS. V was shortened by 5 bases and J by 0 bases, with 16 bases between the two germline ends. The CDR3 spans 16 residues. CDR3 nucleotides: TGTGCCAGCAGTCCCCAAGGGCTCCATCACCAAGAGACCCAGTACTTC. Translation gives CASSPQGLHHQETQYF.

The chain is built from TRBV4-2 and TRBJ1-4; 7 bases fit TRBD1. There are 16 residues in the CDR3. Germline-derived CDR1 and CDR2 are LGHNA and YNFKEQ. Trimming cost V 0 bases and J 8 bases; bases outside gene matches: 9. DNA of the CDR3: TGTGCCAGCAGCCAAGAAGGGGGGCCAGGGGGGGAAAAACTGTTTTTT. Translated: CASSQEGGPGGEKLFF.

The V and J genes are TRBV20-1 and TRBJ1-3; D gene unclear. V lost 4 bases and J lost 2, with 9 bases in between. The germline V gene encodes CDR1 DFQATT and CDR2 SNEGSKA (reference sequence). The CDR3 covers 13 residues. The CDR3 reads CSAMAIAGNTIYF. Written as DNA, the CDR3 is TGCAGTGCTATGGCCATTGCTGGAAACACCATATATTTT.

This clonotype was seen a few times. This chain uses TRBV5-6 with TRBJ1-1; D unresolved. The CDR3 has 15 residues. V was shortened by 1 base and J by 6 bases, with 16 bases between the two germline ends. The germline V gene encodes CDR1 SGHDT and CDR2 YYEEEE. The CDR3 here is CASSLIDTPAAEAFF. DNA of the CDR3: TGTGCCAGCAGCTTGATCGACACTCCGGCTGCTGAAGCTTTCTTT.

This clonotype has just a few counts. The rearrangement uses TRBV20-1 and TRBJ1-5; D gene ambiguous. This CDR3 contains 14 residues. Trimming removed 7 bases at V and 1 base at J, with 14 bases between. CDR1 is DFQATT, CDR2 SNEGSKA, per germline (reference sequence). The chain's CDR3 is CSVRAPGSNQPQHF. In nucleotides, the CDR3 is TGCAGTGTGCGGGCCCCAGGAAGCAATCAGCCCCAGCATTTT.

V gene TRBV9 combines with J gene TRBJ2-5, with D perhaps being TRBD1 or TRBD2 (6 bases each). Germline CDR1 reads SGDLS; CDR2 reads YYNGEE. This CDR3 spans 13 amino acids. V lost 0 bases, J lost 7 bases, and 10 bases lay in between. CDR3 sequence reads: CASSVVGGMTQYF. Here the CDR3 DNA reads TGTGCCAGCAGCGTAGTCGGGGGCATGACCCAGTACTTC.

There are a few counts of this clonotype. This rearrangement joins TRBV7-2 to TRBJ1-4; 10 bases line up with TRBD1. The length of the CDR3 is 17 residues. From germline, CDR1 is SGHTA and CDR2 FQGNSA. With 5 bases clipped from V and 11 bases from J, the junction kept 17 bases outside the gene matches. Here the CDR3 reads CASSRLGGIGTGEKLFF. The CDR3 nucleotides read TGTGCCAGCAGCCGATTAGGGGGAATTGGGACAGGGGAGAAACTGTTTTTT.

This chain uses TRBV3-1 with TRBJ2-5, with 7 bases matching TRBD2. The CDR3 runs to 16 residues. The germline V gene has CDR1 LGHDT and CDR2 YNNKEL (reference sequence). V was pared by 3 bases and J by 1 base, with 8 bases of the junction left unmatched. CDR3 protein: CASSQASGGPQETQYF. The CDR3 DNA is TGTGCCAGCAGCCAGGCTAGCGGAGGCCCCCAAGAGACCCAGTACTTC.

This rearrangement joins TRBV2 to TRBJ2-1, with D hard to call. CDR1 and CDR2 (germline): SNHLY, FYNNEI. This CDR3 region has 12 residues. V lost 9 bases and J 0 bases, leaving 6 bases between the germline ends. CDR3 residues: CASFSSYNEQFF. The CDR3 DNA sequence: TGTGCCAGTTTTAGCTCCTACAATGAGCAGTTCTTC.

This clonotype came up a few times. This chain links TRBV14 with TRBJ1-2, with 8 bases fitting TRBD1. CDR1 and CDR2 (germline): SGHDN, FVKESK. This CDR3 spans 15 amino acids. V dropped 5 bases and J dropped 3; count of bases not matched to a gene: 8. The CDR3 DNA reads TGTGCCAGCAGCATATCTCCAGGGGGCGACTATGGCTACACCTTC. It encodes CASSISPGGDYGYTF.

The genes are TRBV6-5 and TRBJ1-6; 11 bases are a match to TRBD1. The length of the CDR3 is 15 residues. V lost 4 bases and J lost 13; bases outside the gene matches: 9. CDR1 is MNHEY and CDR2 is SVGAGI in the germline V gene. CDR3 DNA: TGTGCCAGCAGTTTCCGGGACAGGGGGGTCCGTCCCCTCCACTTT. It codes for CASSFRDRGVRPLHF.

This clonotype has more than one count but fewer than ten. V is TRBV10-3 and J is TRBJ1-2, with D possibly TRBD1 on 6 matching bases. The germline V gene encodes CDR1 ENHRY and CDR2 SYGVKD. V was clipped by 6 bases and J by 1 base, with 9 bases between them. This CDR3 comprises 13 residues. As DNA, the CDR3 is TGTGCCATCAGCACACAGGGTAACTATGGCTACACCTTC. This codes for CAISTQGNYGYTF.